The sequence of this T cell receptor (beta chain) was determined in a study of early T cells in non-severe SARS-CoV-2 infection (dated by TCRdb to the early 2020s). Concerning the study at large: TCR sequencing used bulk RNA from unsorted whole blood, so alpha and beta chains could not be paired. Overall study results and their limits: VDJdb matching was skewed toward anti-spike CD8 responses, so virus-specific expansions were likely underestimated and private and CD4 specificities were missed.

The library relied on 5' RACE. The instrument was a NextSeq 500. To correct for sequencing error and PCR bias, the TCR library protocol tagged individual cDNA molecules with unique molecular identifiers. TCR alpha and beta chains were both sequenced, and the abundances of alpha and beta sequences in each sample were closely correlated with each other. For the original study's pipeline: Decombinator V4 was used to annotate the V gene, J gene and CDR3 of the TCR sequences. TCRs were defined as expanded if a significant change between any two time points was detected under a Poisson model with p below 0.0001. TCR abundances were normalised to the total number of TCRs sequenced per sample and were expressed as counts per million. A search of VDJdb, accessed on 1 November 2021, was run for TCRs annotated to CMV, EBV and SARS-CoV-2, with TCRs annotated for multiple antigens excluded. TCRdb reanalyzed the raw reads on its own, using fastp at Q25 for trimming and MiXCR for clone calling, and kept in-frame beta chains. Here each entry gathers all rows of one CDR3 protein and keeps the most common genes and DNA. The V and J calls and clone size come from TCRdb's table, not from the authors' own analysis. The sample has 100,000 to 150,000 distinct CDR3 sequences on record, about 15% of them singletons. The ten largest clones represent 21% of the sample.

Set within a cohort of healthcare workers in London, UK, this nested case-control study involved weekly PCR testing of nasopharyngeal swabs along with blood sampling. Healthcare workers were recruited during the week of the UK lockdown, between 23 and 31 March 2020, and followed weekly for up to roughly 16 weeks. This clonotype appeared a single time. Its antigen remains unidentified. Qualities for individual bases were not recorded, and no much larger clone is one base off. One read provides weak support. This sequence was found in an adult who was a healthcare worker with PCR-confirmed SARS-CoV-2 infection or an uninfected control (not recorded which). The source material was whole blood.

The CDR3 has the sequence CASSYGYEQFF. The sequenced DNA is TGTGCCAGCAGTTACGGGTATGAGCAGTTCTTC. The rearrangement joined TRBV6-5 to TRBJ2-1, with the D gene not clear enough to name. The germline V gene supplies CDR1 MNHEY and CDR2 SVGAGI. The CDR3 numbers 11 residues from cysteine through phenylalanine. CDR3 DNA is the only sequence kept; it has 33 bases, read in frame from the first base. V lost 2 bases and J lost 8 bases; the stretch between them is 4 bases long.